The text below deals with one T cell receptor beta chain. Its matching antigen is unknown. The sample originates from a study of T cell responses to AZD1222 COVID-19 vaccine. The study's findings and limits: Reports indicate that nearly half of spike-specific TCRs are directed at unmutated variant regions.

TCRdb keeps only in-frame clones here, not all; method: immunoSEQ multiplex PCR. Of 90,000 to 110,000 clones in the sample, 85% to 90% were seen once. The V and J ends lost 0 bases and 9 bases respectively, with 9 bases between them. This CDR3 has 12 residues. Germline loops: CDR1 SGHDT, CDR2 YYEEEE. This clonotype was obtained from an adult in good health. This chain uses TRBV5-6 with TRBJ1-2; D gene uncertain. The specimen comprised peripheral blood, sampled on day 0 of AZD1222 vaccination. The chain's CDR3 is CASSLGSGRYTF. In DNA, the CDR3 is TGTGCCAGCAGCTTGGGGTCAGGACGCTACACCTTC.